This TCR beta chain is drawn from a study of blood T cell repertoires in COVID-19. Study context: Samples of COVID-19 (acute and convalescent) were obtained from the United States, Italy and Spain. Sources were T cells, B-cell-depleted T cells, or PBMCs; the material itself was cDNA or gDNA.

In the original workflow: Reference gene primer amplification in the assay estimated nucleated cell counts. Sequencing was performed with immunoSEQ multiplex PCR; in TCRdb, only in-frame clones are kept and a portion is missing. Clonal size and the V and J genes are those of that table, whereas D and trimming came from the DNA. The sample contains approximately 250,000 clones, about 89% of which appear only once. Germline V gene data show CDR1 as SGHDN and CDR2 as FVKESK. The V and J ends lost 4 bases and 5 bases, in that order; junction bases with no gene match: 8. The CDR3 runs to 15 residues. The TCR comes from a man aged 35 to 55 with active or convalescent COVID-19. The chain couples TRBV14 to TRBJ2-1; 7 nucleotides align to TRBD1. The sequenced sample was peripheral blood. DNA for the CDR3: TGTGCCAGCAGCCCGTTCGGACAGGCCAACAATGAGCAGTTCTTC. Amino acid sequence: CASSPFGQANNEQFF. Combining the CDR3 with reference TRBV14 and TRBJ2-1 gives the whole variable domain EAGVTQFPSHSVIEKGQTVTLRCDPISGHDNLYWYRRVMGKEIKFLLHFVKESKQDESGMPNNRFLAERTGGTYSTLKVQPAELEDSGVYFCASSPFGQANNEQFFGPGTRLTVL.